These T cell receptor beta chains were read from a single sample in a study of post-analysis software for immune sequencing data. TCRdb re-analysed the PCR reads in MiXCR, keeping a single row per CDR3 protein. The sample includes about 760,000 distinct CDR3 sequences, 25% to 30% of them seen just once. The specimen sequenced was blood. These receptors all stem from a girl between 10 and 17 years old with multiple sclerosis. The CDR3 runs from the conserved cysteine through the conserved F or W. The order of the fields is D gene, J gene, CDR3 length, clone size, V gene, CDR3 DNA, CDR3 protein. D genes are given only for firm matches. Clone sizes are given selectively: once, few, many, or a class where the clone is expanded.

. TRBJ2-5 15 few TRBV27 TGTGCCAGCAGTTCTGGAGGAACAGGCTGGGAGACCCAGTACTTC CASSSGGTGWETQYF
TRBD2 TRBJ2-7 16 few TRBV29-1 TGCAGCGTTGAAGATCCGGCTAGCGGGAGTTACAATGAGCAGTACTTC CSVEDPASGSYNEQYF
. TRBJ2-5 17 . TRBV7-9 TGTGCCAGCAGCGCCGGGACTCCACCCTTCCGTGAAGAGACCCAGTACTTC CASSAGTPPFREETQYF
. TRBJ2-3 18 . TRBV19 TGTGCCAGTAGTATGAGGGGACAAACGGCCCAAGACACAGATACGCAGTATTTT CASSMRGQTAQDTDTQYF
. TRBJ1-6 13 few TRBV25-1 TGTGCCAGCTCCGGGCCCTACTATTCACCCCTCCACTTT CASSGPYYSPLHF
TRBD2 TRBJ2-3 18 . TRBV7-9 TGTGCCAACAGCCTCCCTCGCCGTCTAGCGGGAGATATAGATACGCAGTATTTT CANSLPRRLAGDIDTQYF
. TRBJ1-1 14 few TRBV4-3 TGCGCCAGCAGCCAAGATACGGGGAGGGCTGAAGCTTTCTTT CASSQDTGRAEAFF
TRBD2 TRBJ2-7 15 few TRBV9 TGTGCCAGCAGCGTCTCGACTAGCGGAACCTACGAGCAGTACTTC CASSVSTSGTYEQYF
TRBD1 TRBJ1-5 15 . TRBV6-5 TGTGCCAGCAGTGCCGGGACAGGGGGTGGTCAGCCCCAGCATTTT CASSAGTGGGQPQHF
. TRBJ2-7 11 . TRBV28 TGTGCCAGCCGCGTGGGCTACGAGCAGTACTTC CASRVGYEQYF
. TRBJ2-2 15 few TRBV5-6 TGTGCCAGCAGCCCCCTTGGAGACGGAACCGGGGAGCTGTTTTTT CASSPLGDGTGELFF
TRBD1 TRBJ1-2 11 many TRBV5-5 TGTGCCAGCAGCATTGACAGGGACTACACCTTC CASSIDRDYTF
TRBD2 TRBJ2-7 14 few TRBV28 TGTGCCAGCAGCCCGGGACTAGCGCCCTACGAGCAGTACTTC CASSPGLAPYEQYF
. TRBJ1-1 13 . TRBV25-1 TGTGCCAGCAGTCCGGGACGGCACACTGAAGCTTTCTTT CASSPGRHTEAFF
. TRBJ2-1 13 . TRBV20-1 TGCAGTGCTAGAGCCGACGCGCCTCGGGAGCAGTTCTTC CSARADAPREQFF
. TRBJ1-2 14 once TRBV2 TGTGCCAGCAGGGGGGCGGGGAGAAACTATGGCTACACCTTC CASRGAGRNYGYTF
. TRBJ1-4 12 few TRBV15 TGTGCCACCAGCAGAACGAGTGAAAAACTGTTTTTT CATSRTSEKLFF
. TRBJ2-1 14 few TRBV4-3 TGCGCCAGCAGCCAAACTGACCGGTTCAATGAGCAGTTCTTC CASSQTDRFNEQFF
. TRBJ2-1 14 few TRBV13 TGTGCCAGCAGCTCCTGGGGGGCGTACAATGAGCAGTTCTTC CASSSWGAYNEQFF
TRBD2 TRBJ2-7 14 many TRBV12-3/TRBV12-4 TGTGCCAGCAGTCTAGGGAGACTAGCGAGCGAGCAGTACTTC CASSLGRLASEQYF
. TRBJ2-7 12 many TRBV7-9 TGTGCCAGCAGCCCCCGCGAGTACGAGCAGTACTTC CASSPREYEQYF
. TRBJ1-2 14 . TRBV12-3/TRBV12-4 TGTGCCAGCAGTTGCGAGACAATCAACTATGGCGACACCTTC CASSCETINYGDTF
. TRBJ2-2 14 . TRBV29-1 TGCAGCGTTGAAGGCACAGGACTCACCGGGGAGCTGTTTTTT CSVEGTGLTGELFF
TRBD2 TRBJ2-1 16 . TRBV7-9 TGTGCCAGCAGCTCCTACGGGGGGGGATTCCACAATGAGCAGTTCTTC CASSSYGGGFHNEQFF
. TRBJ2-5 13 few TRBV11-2 TGTGCCAGCAGCTTCCCTTCGCGGCAGACCCAGTACTTC CASSFPSRQTQYF
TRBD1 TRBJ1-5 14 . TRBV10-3 TGTGCCATCAACGCAGGGGGGGCCAATCAGCCCCAGCATTTT CAINAGGANQPQHF
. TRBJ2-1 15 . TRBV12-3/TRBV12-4 TGTGCCAGCAGGGGGGGGTGGGGGGCCGACAATGAGCAGTGCTTC CASRGGWGADNEQCF
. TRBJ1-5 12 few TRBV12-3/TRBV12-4 TGTGCCAGCAGTACATTCGGTCAGCCCCAGCATTTT CASSTFGQPQHF
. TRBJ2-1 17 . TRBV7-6 TGTGCCAGCAGCGCACTCTGGGATAGCGCGGTTTACAATGAGCAGTTCTTC CASSALWDSAVYNEQFF
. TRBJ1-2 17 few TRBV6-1 TGTGCCAGCAGTGAACCAGGGACCGCGAAGCTATCCTATGGCTACACCTTC CASSEPGTAKLSYGYTF
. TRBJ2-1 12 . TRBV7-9 TGTGCCAGCAGCTTAGTGTTTCATGAGCAGTTCTTC CASSLVFHEQFF
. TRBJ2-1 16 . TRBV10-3 TGTGCCGCGAGCAAACTAAAGACACACACTTACAATGAGCAGTTCTTC CAASKLKTHTYNEQFF
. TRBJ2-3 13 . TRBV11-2 TGTGCCAGCAGCTTAGATCTGGGTAGGGCGCAGTATTTT CASSLDLGRAQYF
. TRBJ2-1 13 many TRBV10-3 TGTGCCATCAGTGAAGGCGGATACAATGAGCAGTTCTTC CAISEGGYNEQFF
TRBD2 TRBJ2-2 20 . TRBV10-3 TGTGCCATCAGTGGGACCCCCGGGACTAGCGGGAGGGCCGAGACCGGGGAGCTGTTTTTT CAISGTPGTSGRAETGELFF
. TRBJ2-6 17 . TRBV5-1 TGCGCCAGCAGCTTGGTAGGGTCGGCCTCTGGGGCCAACGTCCTGACTTTC CASSLVGSASGANVLTF
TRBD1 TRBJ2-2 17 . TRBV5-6 TGTGCCAGCAGCTTGGTGGGACAGGGACCCAACACCGGGGAGCTGTTTTTT CASSLVGQGPNTGELFF
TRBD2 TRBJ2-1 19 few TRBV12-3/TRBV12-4 TGTGCCAGCAGTTTAGCCTCTAGCGGGAGGGCCGATTACTACAATGAGCAGTTCTTC CASSLASSGRADYYNEQFF
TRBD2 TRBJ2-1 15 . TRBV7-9 TGTGCCAGCAGCAAGCCTAGCGGAAACTCCTACGAGCAGTTCTTC CASSKPSGNSYEQFF
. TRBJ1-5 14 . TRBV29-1 TGCAGCGTGGCCGGGACGGAGAGCAATCAGCCCCAGCATTTT CSVAGTESNQPQHF
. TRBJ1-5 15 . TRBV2 TGTGCCAGCAGATTCACGGACTATAGCAATCAGCCCCAGCATTTT CASRFTDYSNQPQHF
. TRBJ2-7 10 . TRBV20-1 TGCAGTGCCGCCCCGTACGAGCAGTACTTC CSAAPYEQYF
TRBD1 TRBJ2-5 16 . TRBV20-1 TGCAGTGCTAGACCCTGGGGGTCGGACAGGGCACAGACCCAGTACTTC CSARPWGSDRAQTQYF
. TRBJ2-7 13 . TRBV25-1 TGTGCCAGCAGTGCTAGGGGCGCGGATGAGCAGTACTTC CASSARGADEQYF
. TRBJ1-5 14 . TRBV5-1 TGCGCCAGCAGCTTGGGGGCCCCGTTTCAGCCCCAGCATTTT CASSLGAPFQPQHF
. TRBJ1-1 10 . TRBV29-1 TGCAGCGTCAAGAACGCTGAAGCTTTCTTT CSVKNAEAFF
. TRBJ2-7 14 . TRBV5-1 TGCGCCAGCAGCCCGGAAGGCAGGTCCTACGAGCAGTACTTC CASSPEGRSYEQYF
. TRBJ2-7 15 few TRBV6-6 TGTGCCAGCAGTTACTCGGGAGTCCCCGCCTACGAGCAGTACTTC CASSYSGVPAYEQYF
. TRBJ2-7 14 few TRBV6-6 TGTGCCAGCAGTCGCAGCGGACCTCTCTACGAGCAGTACTTC CASSRSGPLYEQYF
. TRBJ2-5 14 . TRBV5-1 TGCGCCAGCAGCTGGGCTGGACTGGAAGAGACCCAGTACTTC CASSWAGLEETQYF
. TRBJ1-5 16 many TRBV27 TGTGCCAGCAGTTTATCGTTTGCACGGGCAAGGCAGCCCCAGCATTTT CASSLSFARARQPQHF
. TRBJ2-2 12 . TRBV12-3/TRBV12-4 TGTGCCACCCGTGAAGGATCCGGGGAGCTGTTTTTT CATREGSGELFF